A selection of T cell receptor beta chains follows, all from one sample in a study of blood T cell repertoires in COVID-19. Only in-frame clones appear in the TCRdb table, and some are missing; sequencing was by immunoSEQ multiplex PCR. There are around 300,000 clones in the sample; over 80% occur only once, and around 3.7% lies in the top ten. The sequenced material came from peripheral blood. All receptors derive from a woman aged 45-65 years with active or convalescent COVID-19. Each CDR3 is given with its conserved first and last residue. The D gene is left open where the match is weak. Part of the rows lack a size; the others show once, few, many or a class for expanded clones.

>NA|17|TRBD1|TRBJ1-1|TRBV19
CASSIVPRTGPNTEAFF
TGTGCCAGTAGTATAGTCCCTCGGACAGGCCCCAACACTGAAGCTTTCTTT
>once|11|NA|TRBJ2-7|TRBV20-1
CSASTMYEQYF
TGCAGTGCTAGTACAATGTACGAGCAGTACTTC
>NA|16|TRBD1|TRBJ1-4|TRBV28
CASSGLQGQINEKLFF
TGTGCCAGCAGCGGCCTCCAGGGACAGATTAATGAAAAACTGTTTTTT
>NA|11|NA|TRBJ2-4|TRBV20-1
CSARVRNIQYF
TGCAGTGCTAGAGTCAGAAACATTCAGTACTTC
>NA|13|NA|TRBJ1-4|TRBV29-1
CSVGTNPARELFF
TGCAGCGTTGGGACTAATCCGGCCCGAGAACTGTTTTTT
>NA|15|TRBD2|TRBJ2-1|TRBV6-5
CASSPVSGRLDEQFF
TGTGCCAGCAGTCCCGTTAGCGGGAGGTTGGATGAGCAGTTCTTC
>NA|13|TRBD2|TRBJ2-5|TRBV14
CASSRFGRETQYF
TGTGCCAGCAGCCGATTCGGGAGGGAGACCCAGTACTTC
>NA|16|NA|TRBJ2-6|TRBV11-2
CASSALKGAGANVLTF
TGTGCCAGCAGCGCCCTAAAAGGGGCTGGGGCCAACGTCCTGACTTTC
>NA|15|NA|TRBJ1-2|TRBV7-2
CASSLAQGFNYGYTF
TGTGCCAGCAGCTTAGCACAGGGATTTAACTATGGCTACACCTTC
>NA|14|NA|TRBJ2-3|TRBV7-9
CASSRGRALDTQYF
TGTGCCAGCAGTAGGGGGAGGGCCTTAGATACGCAGTATTTT
>NA|17|TRBD2|TRBJ2-2|TRBV7-2
CASSLRLAGESTGELFF
TGTGCCAGCAGCTTAAGACTAGCGGGAGAGTCTACCGGGGAGCTGTTTTTT
>NA|17|TRBD2|TRBJ2-5|TRBV2
CASREIRLAGWAETQYF
TGTGCCAGCAGGGAAATCCGACTAGCGGGATGGGCAGAGACCCAGTACTTC
>NA|18|NA|TRBJ2-5|TRBV4-1
CASSHGGMAGRSQETQYF
TGCGCCAGCAGCCATGGGGGGATGGCAGGACGAAGCCAAGAGACCCAGTACTTC
>NA|13|TRBD1|TRBJ1-1|TRBV10-2
CASTGTANTEAFF
TGCGCCAGCACCGGGACAGCGAACACTGAAGCTTTCTTT
>NA|14|TRBD2|TRBJ2-7|TRBV5-1
CASSSGTSGNEQYF
TGCGCCAGCAGCTCCGGGACTAGCGGGAACGAGCAGTACTTC
>NA|17|NA|TRBJ1-3|TRBV7-9
CASSLQKQGRLGNTIYF
TGTGCCAGCAGCTTACAGAAGCAGGGGCGTCTTGGAAACACCATATATTTT
>NA|16|TRBD1|TRBJ2-7|TRBV11-1
CASSLARTGSTYEQYF
TGTGCCAGCAGCTTAGCCCGGACAGGGTCTACCTACGAGCAGTACTTC
>NA|14|TRBD2|TRBJ2-1|TRBV7-8
CASSLVGGINEQFF
TGTGCCAGCAGCTTAGTGGGAGGGATTAATGAGCAGTTCTTC
>NA|13|TRBD2|TRBJ2-5|TRBV5-1
CASSREGQETQYF
TGCGCCAGCAGCCGGGAGGGCCAAGAGACCCAGTACTTC
>NA|12|NA|TRBJ2-5|TRBV7-9
CASSPQGETQYF
TGTGCCAGCAGCCCTCAGGGGGAGACCCAGTACTTC
>NA|14|NA|TRBJ1-5|TRBV28
CATAPTSGNQPQHF
TGTGCCACAGCTCCCACTTCAGGGAATCAGCCCCAGCATTTT
>once|12|NA|TRBJ2-7|TRBV5-4
CASSMQGYEQYF
TGTGCCAGCAGCATGCAGGGCTACGAGCAGTACTTC
>few|15|TRBD1|TRBJ1-2|TRBV6-5
CASRSPGQGGSGYTF
TGTGCCAGCAGATCCCCGGGACAGGGAGGTAGTGGCTACACCTTC
>NA|17|NA|TRBJ2-7|TRBV18
CASSSSSGQVASYEQYF
TGTGCCAGCTCGTCGTCCAGCGGGCAGGTTGCTTCCTACGAGCAGTACTTC
>NA|14|TRBD1|TRBJ2-3|TRBV20-1
CSASTGAVTDTQYF
TGCAGTGCTAGTACAGGGGCCGTTACAGATACGCAGTATTTT
>NA|13|TRBD2|TRBJ2-1|TRBV15
CATSRGGYNEQFF
TGTGCCACCAGCAGGGGGGGGTACAATGAGCAGTTCTTC
>NA|13|NA|TRBJ1-1|TRBV9
CASSVVYSTEAFF
TGTGCCAGCAGCGTAGTCTACAGCACTGAAGCTTTCTTT
>NA|13|TRBD2|TRBJ2-5|TRBV12-3/TRBV12-4
CASPGGEGETQYF
TGTGCCAGCCCGGGAGGGGAGGGGGAGACCCAGTACTTC
>NA|13|TRBD1|TRBJ2-1|TRBV5-6
CASSLSDNGQEFF
TGTGCCAGCAGCTTGTCCGACAACGGACAGGAGTTCTTC
>NA|16|NA|TRBJ1-2|TRBV5-4
CASSPLGGAYNYGYTF
TGTGCCAGCAGCCCCCTCGGTGGGGCTTATAACTATGGCTACACCTTC
>NA|15|NA|TRBJ1-3|TRBV9
CASSQPGARGNTIYF
TGTGCCAGCAGCCAGCCGGGAGCACGGGGAAACACCATATATTTT
>NA|13|TRBD1|TRBJ1-2|TRBV28
CASSLQGVYGYTF
TGTGCCAGCAGTTTACAGGGGGTCTATGGCTACACCTTC
>NA|15|NA|TRBJ1-1|TRBV7-9
CASSLAQGEDTEAFF
TGTGCCAGCAGCTTAGCCCAGGGTGAGGACACTGAAGCTTTCTTT
>few|12|NA|TRBJ1-3|TRBV10-3
CAIGSSGNTIYF
TGTGCCATCGGGAGCTCTGGAAACACCATATATTTT
>NA|14|NA|TRBJ1-2|TRBV30
CAWSALTVPGGYTF
TGTGCCTGGAGTGCCCTTACAGTTCCCGGTGGCTACACCTTC
>NA|12|TRBD1|TRBJ1-1|TRBV2
CASGTENTEAFF
TGTGCCAGCGGGACAGAGAACACTGAAGCTTTCTTT
>NA|17|NA|TRBJ2-1|TRBV7-2
CASSLALLSPTYNEQFF
TGTGCCAGCAGCTTAGCGCTACTTTCCCCAACCTACAATGAGCAGTTCTTC
>NA|15|NA|TRBJ2-3|TRBV28
CASSPGLAATDTQYF
TGTGCCAGCAGTCCCGGCTTAGCGGCCACAGATACGCAGTATTTT
>once|16|NA|TRBJ2-7|TRBV7-9
CASSLVTWGASYEQYF
TGTGCCAGCAGCTTAGTCACTTGGGGCGCGTCCTACGAGCAGTACTTC
>NA|12|NA|TRBJ2-2|TRBV7-8
CASLSRTGELFF
TGTGCCAGCTTGTCCCGGACCGGGGAGCTGTTTTTT
>NA|15|TRBD1|TRBJ1-6|TRBV5-4
CASSPDRVFSSPLHF
TGTGCCAGCAGCCCGGACAGGGTATTCAGTTCACCCCTCCACTTT
>NA|13|NA|TRBJ1-5|TRBV30
CAWTRHPDQPQHF
TGTGCCTGGACCCGACACCCCGATCAGCCCCAGCATTTT
>once|13|TRBD1|TRBJ1-1|TRBV6-1
CASSEGQAVEAFF
TGTGCCAGCAGTGAGGGACAGGCCGTTGAAGCTTTCTTT
>NA|14|NA|TRBJ1-1|TRBV29-1
CSVDAAGGNTEAFF
TGCAGCGTTGACGCGGCAGGAGGTAACACTGAAGCTTTCTTT
>NA|16|NA|TRBJ1-4|TRBV9
CASSPDPRGSWEKLFF
TGTGCCAGCAGCCCCGACCCTAGGGGGAGTTGGGAAAAACTGTTTTTT
>NA|15|TRBD1|TRBJ2-3|TRBV5-1
CASSPQGQGTDTQYF
TGCGCCAGCAGCCCCCAGGGACAGGGCACAGATACGCAGTATTTT
>NA|15|NA|TRBJ1-5|TRBV7-2
CASSLALGGNQPQHF
TGTGCCAGCAGCTTAGCGTTGGGAGGCAATCAGCCCCAGCATTTT
>NA|14|TRBD1|TRBJ1-1|TRBV19
CASTRDSLNTEAFF
TGTGCCAGTACTCGGGACAGCCTCAACACTGAAGCTTTCTTT
>NA|12|NA|TRBJ2-3|TRBV30
CAWSVLLDTQYF
TGTGCCTGGAGTGTACTGCTAGATACGCAGTATTTT
>NA|13|NA|TRBJ1-2|TRBV10-3
CAIRGGGSYGYTF
TGTGCCATCAGGGGAGGAGGGAGCTATGGCTACACCTTC
>once|14|TRBD1|TRBJ2-1|TRBV5-1
CASSGRTGDNEQFF
TGCGCCAGCAGCGGCAGGACAGGGGACAATGAGCAGTTCTTC
>NA|16|TRBD2|TRBJ2-5|TRBV5-4
CASSQKQGLATETQYF
TGTGCCAGCAGCCAAAAACAGGGACTAGCGACAGAGACCCAGTACTTC
>once|17|TRBD2|TRBJ2-1|TRBV19
CASSRDLAGGSYNEQFF
TGTGCCAGTAGTAGGGACCTAGCGGGAGGATCCTACAATGAGCAGTTCTTC
>NA|14|TRBD1|TRBJ2-5|TRBV5-1
CASSSGQGAETQYF
TGCGCCAGCAGCTCGGGACAGGGGGCTGAGACCCAGTACTTC
>NA|13|TRBD1|TRBJ2-7|TRBV28
CASSSWDSYEQYF
TGTGCCAGCAGTTCCTGGGACAGTTACGAGCAGTACTTC